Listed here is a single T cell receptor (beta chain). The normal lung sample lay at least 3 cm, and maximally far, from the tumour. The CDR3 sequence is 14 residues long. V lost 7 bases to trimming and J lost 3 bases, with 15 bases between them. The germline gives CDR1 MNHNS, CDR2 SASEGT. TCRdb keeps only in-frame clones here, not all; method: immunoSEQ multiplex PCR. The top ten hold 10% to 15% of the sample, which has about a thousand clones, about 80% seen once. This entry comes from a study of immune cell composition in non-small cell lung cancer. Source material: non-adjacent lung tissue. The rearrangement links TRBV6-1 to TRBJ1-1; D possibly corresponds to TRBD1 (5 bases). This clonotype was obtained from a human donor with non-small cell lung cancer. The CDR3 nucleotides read TGTGCCAGCACGGCCAGGGCGGGGTACACTGAAGCTTTCTTT. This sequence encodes CASTARAGYTEAFF.